These 26 T cell receptor beta chains share one sample of origin, sequenced in a study of blood T cells in healthy people across ages. Through a sample-barcoded 5' primer and a J-beta primer mix, a second PCR was run for roughly 6 to 12 cycles. TCRdb reanalysed the 5' RACE reads using MiXCR and keeps one entry per CDR3 protein. Among about 650,000 distinct CDR3 sequences listed, less than 40% were seen once. Sequencing was carried out using blood. Receptor source: a woman of 80 years or more in good health.

The CDR3 bases are TGTGCCAGCAGCGAACCGGGACTAGCGGGACTGGGTGAGCAGTTCTTC. This sequence encodes CASSEPGLAGLGEQFF. The rearrangement uses TRBV9 and TRBJ2-1; 13 positions agree with TRBD2. The germline V gene has CDR1 SGDLS and CDR2 YYNGEE. This CDR3 has 16 amino acids. J lost 9 bases, V lost 3 bases, and 9 bases had no gene match.

This chain joins TRBV5-1 and TRBJ2-2; possibly TRBD2 for D (7 bases). V was trimmed by 0 bases and J by 4 bases, leaving 13 bases between them. The CDR3 totals 16 residues. Germline assignment: CDR1 SGHRS and CDR2 YFSETQ. CDR3 bases: TGCGCCAGCAGCTTGGCTCGTGGGGGGGCCACCGGGGAGCTGTTTTTT. Protein sequence: CASSLARGGATGELFF. Variable domain in full (rest from reference TRBV5-1 and TRBJ2-2): KAGVTQTPRYLIKTRGQQVTLSCSPISGHRSVSWYQQTPGQGLQFLFEYFSETQRNKGNFPGRFSGRQFSNSRSEMNVSTLELGDSALYLCASSLARGGATGELFFGEGSRLTVL.

The chain employs TRBV6-1 and TRBJ1-2, with 7 positions matching TRBD1. The CDR3 spans 13 residues. J lost 3 bases, V lost 7 bases, and 5 bases had no gene match. Germline CDR1 MNHNS, CDR2 SASEGT. The CDR3 nucleotides are TGTGCCAGCATTGACAGGGATGACTATGGCTACACCTTC. It is translated as CASIDRDDYGYTF.

This clonotype was observed many times. The V gene is TRBV5-6, the J gene TRBJ2-7; D is perhaps TRBD1 (5 bases). The CDR3 consists of 13 residues. Trimming removed 0 bases from V and 8 bases from J, with 12 bases in between. Germline V gene data show CDR1 as SGHDT and CDR2 as YYEEEE. This chain's CDR3 is CASSLDRSYQQYF. CDR3 nucleotide sequence: TGTGCCAGCAGCTTGGACAGGTCCTATCAGCAGTACTTC. Looking up the rest from reference TRBV5-6 and TRBJ2-7 gives the full variable domain: DAGVTQSPTHLIKTRGQQVTLRCSPKSGHDTVSWYQQALGQGPQFIFQYYEEEERQRGNFPDRFSGHQFPNYSSELNVNALLLGDSALYLCASSLDRSYQQYFGPGTRLTVT.

Note on this clonotype: This may be a read error, as it is one base from a much larger clone. The chain uses TRBV5-1 and TRBJ1-6; a possible D gene is TRBD1 (6 bases). The V gene lost 4 bases and the J gene lost 6 bases, with 14 bases spanning the gap. CDR3 length: 15 residues. Per the germline V gene, CDR1 is SGHRS and CDR2 is YFSETQ. The CDR3 DNA is TGCGCCAGCAGCGGCCGGGGGGGCTCTAATTCACCCCTCCACTTT. Translating gives CASSGRGGSNSPLHF.

V and J are TRBV29-1 and TRBJ2-7; TRBD1 or TRBD2 may be the D gene (5 bases each). The assigned J gene may be wrong: the sequence end matches TRBJ2-5 better. The CDR3 spans 13 residues. Germline V gene sequence: CDR1 SQVTM, CDR2 ANQGSEA. The CDR3 sequence: CSVEVGRRETQYF. The CDR3 bases are TGCAGCGTTGAGGTGGGACGGAGAGAGACCCAGTACTTC.

The V call is TRBV20-1, the J call TRBJ1-2, with D tentatively TRBD1 (6 bases). This CDR3 has 12 residues. The germline gives CDR1 DFQATT, CDR2 SNEGSKA (reference sequence). V lost 4 bases to trimming and J lost 2 bases, with 8 bases between them. The CDR3 is CSANQGNYGYTF. CDR3 DNA: TGCAGTGCTAATCAGGGGAACTATGGCTACACCTTC.

The count of this clonotype is one. The gene calls are TRBV6-4 and TRBJ2-2, with D possibly matching TRBD1 (6 bases). CDR3 size: 15 residues. From germline, CDR1 is MRHNA and CDR2 SNTAGT. V was pared by 5 bases and J by 3 bases, with 13 bases between. The CDR3 spells CASSSQGIDTGELFF. The CDR3 DNA is TGTGCCAGCAGTTCTCAGGGGATTGACACCGGGGAGCTGTTTTTT.

V is TRBV6-2 or TRBV6-3 and J is TRBJ1-4; D perhaps matches TRBD1 (5 bases). From germline, CDR1 is MNHEY and CDR2 SVGEGT. The CDR3 extends over 15 amino acids. Trimming took 2 bases from V and 5 from J, leaving 12 bases between them. CDR3 in amino acids: CASSYIGTGNEKLFF. The CDR3 DNA reads as TGTGCCAGCAGTTACATCGGGACCGGGAATGAAAAACTGTTTTTT.

A word on this clonotype: A much larger clone differs by one base, so this may be a read error. This chain links TRBV5-1 with TRBJ1-4, with TRBD1 identical over 7 bases. The CDR3 extends over 17 amino acids. From germline, CDR1 is SGHRS and CDR2 YFSETQ. V shed 0 bases, J shed 4 bases, and the junction held 9 bases outside the gene matches. The CDR3 spells CASSLAGTEAFNEKLFF. The CDR3 nucleotides are TGCGCCAGCAGCTTGGCCGGGACAGAGGCGTTTAATGAAAAACTGTTTTTT.

There are many counts of this clonotype. The chain couples TRBV5-1 to TRBJ2-7; 8 bases fit TRBD1. V lost 4 bases to trimming and J lost 2 bases; unmatched junction nucleotides: 8. The CDR3 contains 15 residues. Germline CDR1 SGHRS, CDR2 YFSETQ. The CDR3 spells CASSLRQGIPYEQYF. CDR3 in DNA: TGCGCCAGCAGCCTCCGACAGGGGATTCCCTACGAGCAGTACTTC. The full variable domain, its missing parts supplied by reference TRBV5-1 and TRBJ2-7, is KAGVTQTPRYLIKTRGQQVTLSCSPISGHRSVSWYQQTPGQGLQFLFEYFSETQRNKGNFPGRFSGRQFSNSRSEMNVSTLELGDSALYLCASSLRQGIPYEQYFGPGTRLTVT.

This clonotype has more than one count but fewer than ten. The junction and the germline gene differ at one end; a read error may be behind it. The chain uses TRBV7-7 and TRBJ2-7; 14 bases align to TRBD2. This CDR3 has 16 residues. Germline V gene data show CDR1 as SSHAT and CDR2 as FNYEAQ (reference sequence). The CDR3 coding sequence is TGTGCTAGCAGCCGACTAGCGGGGGGGCTCAGGGAGGCCCAGTACTTC. Protein product: CASSRLAGGLREAQYF.

In this sample, this clonotype turned up many times. This CDR3 reads CSARDKDRANYGYTF. In DNA, the CDR3 is TGCAGTGCTAGAGATAAAGACAGGGCTAACTATGGCTACACCTTC. The rearrangement links TRBV20-1 to TRBJ1-2; 7 bases align to TRBD1. The germline gives CDR1 DFQATT, CDR2 SNEGSKA (reference sequence). With 0 bases clipped from V and 0 bases from J, the junction kept 4 bases outside the gene matches. CDR3 length: 15 residues.

The chain combines TRBV13 with TRBJ2-3; 11 bases map to TRBD2. Per the germline V gene, CDR1 is PRHDT and CDR2 is FYEKMQ (reference sequence). The CDR3 totals 17 residues. Trimming took 5 bases from V and 0 from J; bases not matched to a gene: 7. The CDR3 region is CASSNPASGGSTDTQYF. CDR3 coding DNA: TGTGCCAGCAGCAACCCGGCTAGCGGGGGGAGCACAGATACGCAGTATTTT.

This clonotype was counted ten times or more. V gene TRBV7-2 combines with J gene TRBJ2-5; 9 positions agree with TRBD2. Per germline, CDR1 SGHTA and CDR2 FQGNSA. This CDR3 has 15 amino acids. DNA of the CDR3: TGTGCGGAAGCCAGGACCGGACTAGCGCGGGAGACCCAGTACTTC. It yields the protein CAEARTGLARETQYF.

This clonotype was counted at least ten times. This chain uses TRBV28 with TRBJ1-2, with D perhaps TRBD1 (5 bases). CDR3 length equals 12 residues. With 8 bases removed from V and 2 bases from J, the gap between germline ends came to 9 bases. Germline V lookup: CDR1 MDHEN, CDR2 SYDVKM. The CDR3 here is CASSRGNYGYTF. The CDR3, as DNA: TGTGCCAGCTCCCGGGGGAACTATGGCTACACCTTC.

This clonotype occurred a few times. The J gene is TRBJ1-1, the V gene TRBV28; 7 bases are a match to TRBD1. The germline gives CDR1 MDHEN, CDR2 SYDVKM. Germline trimming cut 8 bases from V and 4 bases from J; bases unmatched to any gene: 4. This CDR3 is 12 amino acids long. CDR3 DNA: TGTGCCAGCCTAGGGGGCTTCACTGAAGCTTTCTTT. Amino acids: CASLGGFTEAFF.

Only a few counts were recorded for this clonotype. This could be a read error, since a much larger clone is one nucleotide away. The genes are TRBV6-2 or TRBV6-3 and TRBJ1-1; 9 positions agree with TRBD1. Germline lookup yields CDR1 MNHEY and CDR2 SVGEGT. V was pared by 6 bases and J by 5 bases, with 7 bases of the junction left unmatched. The CDR3 runs 14 residues. CDR3 nucleotides: TGTGCCAGCAGGCACAGGGGGCCGAGGACTGAAGCTTTCTTT. Its translation is CASRHRGPRTEAFF.

The table lists this clonotype with many counts. The chain has TRBV6-5 and TRBJ1-1, with D uncertain. The CDR3 totals 14 residues. Germline CDR1 is MNHEY and CDR2 is SVGAGI. V lost 4 bases and J lost 4, with 13 bases in between. CDR3 region: CASSLSWVPTEAFF. CDR3 in DNA: TGTGCCAGCAGTTTGTCCTGGGTACCCACTGAAGCTTTCTTT.

About this clonotype itself: A much larger clone sits a single nucleotide away, making a read error possible. The chain employs TRBV7-9 and TRBJ1-2; D is ambiguous. Germline values: CDR1 SEHNR, CDR2 FQNEAQ (reference sequence). This CDR3 has 14 amino acids. The CDR3 sequence: CVSSRLGSLGGYTF. CDR3 bases: TGCGTCAGCAGCCGTTTGGGGTCCCTTGGGGGCTACACCTTC.

This clonotype was counted only a few times. The chain links TRBV9 to TRBJ2-7, with D unclear. Germline CDR1 SGDLS, CDR2 YYNGEE. CDR3 size: 15 residues. V was clipped by 4 bases and J by 3 bases, with 17 bases between them. DNA of the CDR3: TGTGCCAGCAGCCCAAGGTCCTCGTCCCGCTACGAGCAGTACTTC. Translated: CASSPRSSSRYEQYF. Looking up the rest from reference TRBV9 and TRBJ2-7 gives the full variable domain: DSGVTQTPKHLITATGQRVTLRCSPRSGDLSVYWYQQSLDQGLQFLIQYYNGEERAKGNILERFSAQQFPDLHSELNLSSLELGDSALYFCASSPRSSSRYEQYFGPGTRLTVT.

There are many counts of this clonotype. The rearrangement uses TRBV6-4 and TRBJ2-1; the match to TRBD2 covers 12 bases. With 0 bases clipped from V and 5 bases from J, the junction kept 14 bases outside the gene matches. This CDR3 spans 20 amino acids. The germline V gene has CDR1 MRHNA and CDR2 SNTAGT. CDR3 in DNA: TGTGCCAGCAGTGACTCCTTAGAGTTTCAGACTAGCGGGAGACACAATGAGCAGTTCTTC. It is translated as CASSDSLEFQTSGRHNEQFF.

This clonotype was counted between two and nine times. The J gene is TRBJ2-3, the V gene TRBV9; D is unclear. This CDR3 comprises 15 residues. Germline lookup yields CDR1 SGDLS and CDR2 YYNGEE. The V end lost 0 bases, the J end lost 0 bases, and 8 bases lay between the germline ends. CDR3: CASSVGARSTDTQYF. CDR3 DNA sequence: TGTGCCAGCAGCGTAGGTGCGCGAAGCACAGATACGCAGTATTTT.

As for this clonotype: This may arise from a read error, as a much more abundant clone is one base away. This chain uses TRBV9 with TRBJ2-1; TRBD1 is a possible D gene (5 bases). Between the trimmed V and J ends, which lost 3 bases and 13 bases, there was a span of 20 bases. Germline V gives CDR1 SGDLS, CDR2 YYNGEE. The CDR3 is made up of 14 amino acids. The CDR3 loop is CASSAQVEPETQFF. The CDR3 coding sequence is TGTGCCAGCAGCGCACAGGTGGAGCCGGAGACCCAGTTCTTC.

The CDR3 loop reads CASSQDRDLSTEAFF. DNA for the CDR3: TGTGCCAGCAGCCAAGACCGGGACCTCTCCACTGAAGCTTTCTTT. The V gene is TRBV4-2, the J gene TRBJ1-1, with D possibly matching TRBD1 (5 bases). Germline CDR1 is LGHNA and CDR2 is YNFKEQ. CDR3 size: 15 residues. Trimming pared 0 bases from V and 4 bases from J, leaving 12 bases between.

This clonotype was counted between two and nine times. V gene TRBV7-7 combines with J gene TRBJ1-4, with TRBD1 matching 7 bases. Germline loops: CDR1 SSHAT, CDR2 FNYEAQ (reference sequence). V lost 6 bases, J lost 8 bases, and 9 bases stayed unmatched. The CDR3 is 14 amino acids. Here the CDR3 reads CASRYDRVAEKLFF. The CDR3 DNA reads as TGTGCCAGCAGATATGACAGGGTCGCGGAAAAACTGTTTTTT. Full variable domain (missing parts from reference TRBV7-7 and TRBJ1-4): GAGVSQSPRYKVTKRGQDVTLRCDPISSHATLYWYQQALGQGPEFLTYFNYEAQPDKSGLPSDRFSAERPEGSISTLTIQRTEQRDSAMYRCASRYDRVAEKLFFGSGTQLSVL.